This TCR beta chain derives from a study of spatial heterogeneity in lung cancer. General observations from the study: In tumors, expanded intratumoral alpha and beta TCR counts tracked mutation counts.

The time point was: sample taken at primary tumor resection. The donors comprised some 78 untreated early-stage non-small cell lung cancer patients. This CDR3 spans 14 amino acids. V shed 3 bases and J shed 3 bases, with 8 bases lying between them. Germline values: CDR1 KGHSH, CDR2 LQKENI. One entry per CDR3 protein results from TCRdb running MiXCR on the 5' RACE reads. The data show 13,000 or so distinct CDR3 sequences, over 5.5% seen once. This clonotype showed up many times. Its antigen remains unknown. The gene calls are TRBV18 and TRBJ1-4; maybe TRBD1 (5 bases). Sequenced here: lung tumor tissue, sampled at surgery. The source is a female donor with early-stage non-small cell lung cancer. CDR3 sequence reads: CASSPGASNEKLFF. In DNA, the CDR3 is TGTGCCAGCTCACCTGGGGCTTCTAATGAAAAACTGTTTTTT.